Described below is a single T cell receptor (beta chain) sequence and its context. The antigen it binds to is not known. Base qualities are not provided; no much larger clone lies one nucleotide away. V and J lose 4 bases and 7 bases, and a span of 14 bases separates them. The CDR3 runs 13 amino acids, cysteine and phenylalanine included. Left in the record is the CDR3 DNA by itself, 39 bases read in frame from the first base. The germline V gene encodes CDR1 MDHEN and CDR2 SYDVKM. TCR CDR3 regions were amplified from genomic DNA by multiplex PCR using the deep immunoSEQ assay. Genomic DNA extracted from each cell subset was distributed evenly over all wells of several immunoSEQ 96-well plates, and each plate served as one replicate. For unsorted PBMC, 250 to 300 ng genomic DNA, equal to around 30,000 T cell genomes, was loaded into each replicate PCR. Genomic DNA from unsorted PBMC was sequenced over ten immunoSEQ deep assay plates. Purified libraries were quantified with a Qubit 3.0 fluorometer, sized on a Bioanalyzer 2100, and re-quantified with the KAPA Library Quantification kit. Every immunoSEQ 96-well plate was sequenced on a dedicated single-read 150-cycle Illumina NextSeq 550 flow cell. On the study's bioinformatics: The immunoSEQ output contained only junctional sequences without quality scores, so filtering could not match that applied to full-length reads. To assign V/J genes and CDR3, sequences were annotated using PyIR, a Python wrapper for IgBLAST v1.9, with IMGT germline references. Reads were filtered out if the reads had weak V/J assignments (E-value above 1e-6), no CDR3, stop codons, out-of-frame junctions, or ambiguous translated residues. V3J clonotypes were defined as sequences sharing the same inferred V gene, J gene, and CDR3 amino acid sequence. To compute the percentage overlap between repertoires, the number of shared unique clonotypes was divided by the size of the smaller repertoire. Richness of each repertoire was evaluated using RTK rarefaction, the Chao1 estimator, and Recon v2.1 estimates of unobserved clonotypes. In its TCRdb copy, this immuneACCESS table keeps in-frame sequences only and misses some clones. Where compared with another copy, unresolved V genes explain less than half of these, and the others have no known cause. The V and J calls and clone size come from that table; D and trimming were worked out from the DNA. The sample profile shows some 530,000 clones; more than 65% of them were found once. Of the sample, approximately 11% falls within the top ten clones.

The data stem from a study of shared clonotypes between healthy human individuals (dated by TCRdb to the early 2020s). With respect to the entire study: A few men and a couple of women, aged 18 to 49 years, made up the cohort. Different laboratories and diverse techniques were used to prepare libraries and sequence TCR repertoires, to increase sequencing depth and limit assay-specific biases. Each donor's leukapheresis produced roughly between roughly 0.94 and 9.5 billion PBMCs. The study deeply sequenced blood TCR repertoires of five healthy adults to estimate repertoire size and the extent of clonotype sharing between individuals.

Summary of the overall study and its limitations: Sampling was limited to blood, and TCR repertoires in tissue likely differ from TCR repertoires in blood. Pairwise subsampling indicated that sequencing depth was expected to affect the degree of clonotype sharing among donors. The genetic and exposure-history diversity represented was limited by the small number of donors.

The donors were healthy, HIV-negative adults who had no recently reported acute infections or vaccinations. Every donor was a Caucasian adult living in Nashville, Tennessee, USA. In the unsorted samples, tens of millions of PBMCs were counted, and genomic DNA was extracted using the QIAamp DNA Blood Mini kit. Blood was obtained by leukapheresis, after which PBMCs were separated by Ficoll-Histopaque density gradient centrifugation and cryopreserved in liquid nitrogen vapor phase. The receptor was derived from a middle-aged woman in good health. Some clones in this sample may be carry-over from other donors' samples. The material sequenced was PBMCs. In this chain, TRBV28 is recombined with TRBJ2-7; TRBD2 is a weak D gene call, 5 bases matching. CDR3 sequence: CASSSWTGMEQYF. The bases are TGTGCCAGCAGTTCGTGGACCGGGATGGAGCAGTACTTC.